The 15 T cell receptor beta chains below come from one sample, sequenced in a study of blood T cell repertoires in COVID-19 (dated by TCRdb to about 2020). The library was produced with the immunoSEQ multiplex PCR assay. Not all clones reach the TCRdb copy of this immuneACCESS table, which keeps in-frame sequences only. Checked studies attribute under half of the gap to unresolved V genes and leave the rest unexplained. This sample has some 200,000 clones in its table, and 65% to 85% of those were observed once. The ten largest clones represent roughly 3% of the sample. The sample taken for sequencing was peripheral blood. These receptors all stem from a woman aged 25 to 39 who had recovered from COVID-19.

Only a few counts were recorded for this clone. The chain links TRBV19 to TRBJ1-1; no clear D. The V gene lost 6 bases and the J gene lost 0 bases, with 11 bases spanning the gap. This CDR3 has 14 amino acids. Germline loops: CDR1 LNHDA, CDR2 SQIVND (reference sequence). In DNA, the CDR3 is TGTGCCAGTAGAATCCGGAGGGTGAACACTGAAGCTTTCTTT. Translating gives CASRIRRVNTEAFF.

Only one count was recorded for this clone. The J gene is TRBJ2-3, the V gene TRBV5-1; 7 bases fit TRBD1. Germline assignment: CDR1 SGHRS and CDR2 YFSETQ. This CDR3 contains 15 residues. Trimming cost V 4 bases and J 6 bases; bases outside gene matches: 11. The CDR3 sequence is CASSRGQASGDTQYF. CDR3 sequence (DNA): TGCGCCAGCAGCCGAGGACAGGCTTCGGGGGATACGCAGTATTTT.

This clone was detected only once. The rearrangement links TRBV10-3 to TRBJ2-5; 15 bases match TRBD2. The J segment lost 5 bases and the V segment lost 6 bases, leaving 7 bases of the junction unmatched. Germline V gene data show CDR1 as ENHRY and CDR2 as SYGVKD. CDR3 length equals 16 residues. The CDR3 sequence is CAISSGLAGGLETQYF. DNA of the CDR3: TGTGCCATCAGCTCGGGACTAGCGGGAGGTCTGGAGACCCAGTACTTC.

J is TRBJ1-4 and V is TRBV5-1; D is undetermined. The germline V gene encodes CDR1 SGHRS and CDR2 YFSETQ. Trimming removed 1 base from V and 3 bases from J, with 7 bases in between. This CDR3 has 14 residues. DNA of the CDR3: TGCGCCAGCAGCTTGTCCCAGTCTAATGAAAAACTGTTTTTT. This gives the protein CASSLSQSNEKLFF. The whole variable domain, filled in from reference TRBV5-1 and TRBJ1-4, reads KAGVTQTPRYLIKTRGQQVTLSCSPISGHRSVSWYQQTPGQGLQFLFEYFSETQRNKGNFPGRFSGRQFSNSRSEMNVSTLELGDSALYLCASSLSQSNEKLFFGSGTQLSVL.

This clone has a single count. This CDR3 reads CSVVGTGFNYGYTF. CDR3 bases: TGCAGCGTTGTAGGGACAGGGTTTAACTATGGCTACACCTTC. V and J are TRBV29-1 and TRBJ1-2, with TRBD1 identical over 9 bases. The CDR3 extends over 14 amino acids. The V gene's germline CDR1 is SQVTM and CDR2 ANQGSEA. V gave up 4 bases and J gave up 1 base; unmatched junction bases: 4.

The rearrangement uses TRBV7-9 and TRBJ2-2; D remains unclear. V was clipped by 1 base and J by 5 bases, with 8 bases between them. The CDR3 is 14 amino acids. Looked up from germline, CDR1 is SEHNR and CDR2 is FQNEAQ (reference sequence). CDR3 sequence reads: CASSLVRGTGELFF. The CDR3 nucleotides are TGTGCCAGCAGCTTAGTACGAGGAACCGGGGAGCTGTTTTTT.

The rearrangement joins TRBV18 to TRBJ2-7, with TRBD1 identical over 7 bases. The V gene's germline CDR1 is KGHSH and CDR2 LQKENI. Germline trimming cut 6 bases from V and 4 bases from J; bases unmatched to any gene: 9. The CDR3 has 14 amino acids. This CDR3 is CASSPTPTGYEQYF. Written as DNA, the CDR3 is TGTGCCAGCTCCCCCACCCCGACAGGGTACGAGCAGTACTTC.

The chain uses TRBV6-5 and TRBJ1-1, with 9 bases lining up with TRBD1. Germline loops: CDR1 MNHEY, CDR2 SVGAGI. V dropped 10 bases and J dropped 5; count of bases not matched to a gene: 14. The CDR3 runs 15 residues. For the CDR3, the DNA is TGTGCCACCACACCCGGGACAGGGAGAGGGACTGAAGCTTTCTTT. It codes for CATTPGTGRGTEAFF.

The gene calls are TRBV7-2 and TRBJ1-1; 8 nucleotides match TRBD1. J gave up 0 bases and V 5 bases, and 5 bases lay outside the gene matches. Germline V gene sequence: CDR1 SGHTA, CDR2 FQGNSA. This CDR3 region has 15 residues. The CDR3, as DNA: TGTGCCAGCAGCCGGGACAGGATGATGAACACTGAAGCTTTCTTT. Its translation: CASSRDRMMNTEAFF.

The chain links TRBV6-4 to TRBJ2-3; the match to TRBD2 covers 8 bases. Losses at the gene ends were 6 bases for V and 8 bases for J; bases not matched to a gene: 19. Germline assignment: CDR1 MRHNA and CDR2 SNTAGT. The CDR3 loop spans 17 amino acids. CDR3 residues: CASSGTIAGWILFTQYF. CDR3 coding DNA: TGTGCCAGCAGCGGCACCATAGCGGGATGGATACTCTTTACGCAGTATTTT.

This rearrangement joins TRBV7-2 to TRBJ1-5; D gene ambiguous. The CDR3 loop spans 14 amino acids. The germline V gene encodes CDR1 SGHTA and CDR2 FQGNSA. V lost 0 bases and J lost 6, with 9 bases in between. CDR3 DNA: TGTGCCAGCAGCTTAGCGCAGGCTGGTCAGCCCCAGCATTTT. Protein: CASSLAQAGQPQHF. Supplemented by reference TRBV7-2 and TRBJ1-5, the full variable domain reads GAGVSQSPSNKVTEKGKDVELRCDPISGHTALYWYRQSLGQGLEFLIYFQGNSAPDKSGLPSDRFSAERTGGSVSTLTIQRTQQEDSAVYLCASSLAQAGQPQHFGDGTRLSIL.

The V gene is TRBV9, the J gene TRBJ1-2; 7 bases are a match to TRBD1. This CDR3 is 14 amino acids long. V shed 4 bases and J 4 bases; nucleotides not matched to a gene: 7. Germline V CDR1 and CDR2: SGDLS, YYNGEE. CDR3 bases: TGTGCCAGCAGCTCCCCCGGGACAGCCTATGGCTACACCTTC. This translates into CASSSPGTAYGYTF. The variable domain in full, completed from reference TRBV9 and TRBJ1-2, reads DSGVTQTPKHLITATGQRVTLRCSPRSGDLSVYWYQQSLDQGLQFLIQYYNGEERAKGNILERFSAQQFPDLHSELNLSSLELGDSALYFCASSSPGTAYGYTFGSGTRLTVV.

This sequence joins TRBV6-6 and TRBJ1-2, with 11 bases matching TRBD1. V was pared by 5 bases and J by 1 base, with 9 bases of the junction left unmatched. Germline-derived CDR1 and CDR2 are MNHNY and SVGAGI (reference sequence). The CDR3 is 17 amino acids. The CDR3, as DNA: TGTGCCAGCAGTCCATCCGGAGGGACAGGGGGTAACTATGGCTACACCTTC. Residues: CASSPSGGTGGNYGYTF.

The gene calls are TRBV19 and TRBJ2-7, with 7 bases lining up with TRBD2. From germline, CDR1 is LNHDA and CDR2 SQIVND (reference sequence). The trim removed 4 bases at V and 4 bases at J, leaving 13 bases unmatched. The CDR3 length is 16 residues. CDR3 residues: CASSNPGGGRWYEQYF. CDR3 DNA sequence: TGTGCCAGTAGTAACCCCGGTGGCGGGAGATGGTACGAGCAGTACTTC.

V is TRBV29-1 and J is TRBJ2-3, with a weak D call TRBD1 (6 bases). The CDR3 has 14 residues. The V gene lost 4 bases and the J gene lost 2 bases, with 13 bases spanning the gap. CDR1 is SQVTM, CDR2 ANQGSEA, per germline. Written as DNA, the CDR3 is TGCAGCGTTGGGGCGAGGGGGAACACAGATACGCAGTATTTT. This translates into CSVGARGNTDTQYF.